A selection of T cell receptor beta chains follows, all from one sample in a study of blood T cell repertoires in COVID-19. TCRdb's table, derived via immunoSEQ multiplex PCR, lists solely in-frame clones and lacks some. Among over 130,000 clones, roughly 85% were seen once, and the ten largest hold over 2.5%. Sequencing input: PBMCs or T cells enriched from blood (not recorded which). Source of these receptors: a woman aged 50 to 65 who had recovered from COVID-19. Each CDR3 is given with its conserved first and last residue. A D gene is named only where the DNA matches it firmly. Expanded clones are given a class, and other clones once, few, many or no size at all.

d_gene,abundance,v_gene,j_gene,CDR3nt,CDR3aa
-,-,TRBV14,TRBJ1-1,TGTGCCAGCAGCCAAGGGGACATAGAAGCTTTCTTT,CASSQGDIEAFF
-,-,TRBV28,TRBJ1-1,TGTGCCAGCAGCCATGCGGGACGGATGAACACTGAAGCTTTCTTT,CASSHAGRMNTEAFF
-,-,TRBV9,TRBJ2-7,TGTGCCAGCAGCACCAACAGGGCCGGGCACGAGCAGTACTTC,CASSTNRAGHEQYF
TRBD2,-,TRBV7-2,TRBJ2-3,TGTGCCAGCAAGATAGCGGGGGGGGATACGCAGTATTTT,CASKIAGGDTQYF
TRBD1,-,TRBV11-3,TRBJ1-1,TGTGCCAGCAGCCTGGGACAGCAGAACACTGAAGCTTTCTTT,CASSLGQQNTEAFF
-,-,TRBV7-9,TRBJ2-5,TGTGCCAGCAACCCGGAGGGTATTCTGGCCCAGTACTTC,CASNPEGILAQYF
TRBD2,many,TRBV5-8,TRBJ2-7,TGTGCCAGCAGCCTGGGACTAGCGGTCTACGAGCAGTACTTC,CASSLGLAVYEQYF
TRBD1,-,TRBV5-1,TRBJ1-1,TGCGCCAGCAGCTACGCATACCCCGGGACAGGGGGTCGGAACACTGAAGCTTTCTTT,CASSYAYPGTGGRNTEAFF
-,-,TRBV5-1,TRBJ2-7,TGCGCCAGCAGCAGAACAGGTGATTCCTACGAGCAGTACTTC,CASSRTGDSYEQYF
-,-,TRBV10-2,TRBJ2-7,TGCGCCAGCAGTGTGACGAGGAATTCCTACGAGCAGTACTTC,CASSVTRNSYEQYF
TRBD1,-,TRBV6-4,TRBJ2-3,TGTGCCAGCAGTGACTTCGCCTCAGGGGGCGGCGTGTATACGCAGTATTTT,CASSDFASGGGVYTQYF
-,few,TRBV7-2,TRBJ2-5,TGTGCCAGCAGCTTAGTAGCCCTGGGGAGCCAAGAGACCCAGTACTTC,CASSLVALGSQETQYF
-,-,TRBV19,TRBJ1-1,TGTGCCAGCAAGGGGGTGGGCAGCGAAGCTTTCTTT,CASKGVGSEAFF
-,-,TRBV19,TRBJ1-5,TGTGCCAGTAGTATAAGGCTTGGGGGGAATCAGCCCCAGCATTTT,CASSIRLGGNQPQHF
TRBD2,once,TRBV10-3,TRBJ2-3,TGTGCCACCCAAACTACTAGCGGGGGCACAGATACGCAGTATTTT,CATQTTSGGTDTQYF
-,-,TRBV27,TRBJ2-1,TGTGCCAGCAGTAGGGTTAGGGGCAATGAGCAGTTCTTC,CASSRVRGNEQFF
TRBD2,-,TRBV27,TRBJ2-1,TGTGCCAGCAGGGGACTAGCGGGAGGGGCCAATGAGCAGTTCTTC,CASRGLAGGANEQFF
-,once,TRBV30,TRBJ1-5,TGTGCCTGGAGTGTAGAAGGGGCCGGCGGCAATCAGCCCCAGCATTTT,CAWSVEGAGGNQPQHF
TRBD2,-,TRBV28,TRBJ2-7,TGTGCCAGCAGTTTACCGCTAACGCTAGCGGTTCAATCCTACGAGCAGTACTTC,CASSLPLTLAVQSYEQYF
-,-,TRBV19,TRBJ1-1,TGTGCCAGTACCAAAGGACACAACACTGAAGCTTTCTTT,CASTKGHNTEAFF
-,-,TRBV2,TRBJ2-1,TGTGCCAGCCTGACGACGGGGTTCTACAATGAGCAGTTCTTC,CASLTTGFYNEQFF
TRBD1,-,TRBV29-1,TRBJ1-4,TGCAGCGTCTACTCCGGGACAGCTTCAACTAATGAAAAACTGTTTTTT,CSVYSGTASTNEKLFF
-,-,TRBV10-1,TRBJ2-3,TGCGCCAGCAGTGTACAACGCACAGATACGCAGTATTTT,CASSVQRTDTQYF
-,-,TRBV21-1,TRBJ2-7,TGTGCCAGCAGCCGAAAGGGAGGGGCCGAGCAGTACTTC,CASSRKGGAEQYF
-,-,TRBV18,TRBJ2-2,TGTGCCAGCTCACCGCTCCAGGGTTCCGGGGAGCTGTTTTTT,CASSPLQGSGELFF
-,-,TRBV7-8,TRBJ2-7,TGTGCCAGCAGCCAGGCACGGAGAGCCTACGAGCAGTACTTC,CASSQARRAYEQYF
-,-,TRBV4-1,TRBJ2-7,TGCGCCAGCAGCCCCGTGGAGGTAGGGTACGAGCAGTACTTC,CASSPVEVGYEQYF
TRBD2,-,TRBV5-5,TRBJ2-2,TGTGCCAGCAGCTCCAGACTAGCGGGAGCCACCGGGGAGCTGTTTTTT,CASSSRLAGATGELFF
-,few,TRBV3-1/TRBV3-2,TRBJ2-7,TGTGCCAGCAGCCCTCTCCGGGGTTCCTACGAGCAGTACTTC,CASSPLRGSYEQYF
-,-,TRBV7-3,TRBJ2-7,TGTGCCAGCAGCTTAGATGGTGCAGCGCGGGACCTACCATTCCAGCAGTACTTC,CASSLDGAARDLPFQQYF
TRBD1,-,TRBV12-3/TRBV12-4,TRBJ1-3,TGTGCCAGCAGGCAGGGGGCTGGAAACACCATATATTTT,CASRQGAGNTIYF